The clone carrying this TCR beta chain has a handful of counts. The antigen remains unidentified. The data derive from a study of T cells after yellow fever vaccination. The ends were cut back, 1 base at V and 5 bases at J, with 12 bases in the middle. The CDR3 contains 13 residues. Germline CDR1 is DFQATT and CDR2 is SNEGSKA (reference sequence). Overall study findings and caveats: The CD4 and CD8 compartments had a small share of their clonotypes in common.

One entry per CDR3 protein, called by TCRdb with MiXCR from the 5' RACE reads. Here the sample spans 240,000 or so distinct CDR3 sequences, about 7% being singletons. V and J are TRBV20-1 and TRBJ2-7, with D uncertain. The sequence came from a man aged 25 to 40 who received the YFV17D yellow fever vaccine. Sequencing used CD4+ T cells sorted from PBMCs, obtained 15 days after the yellow fever booster vaccination. The CDR3 here is CSARVHTEHEQYF. In DNA, the CDR3 is TGCAGTGCTAGAGTCCACACCGAACACGAGCAGTACTTC.